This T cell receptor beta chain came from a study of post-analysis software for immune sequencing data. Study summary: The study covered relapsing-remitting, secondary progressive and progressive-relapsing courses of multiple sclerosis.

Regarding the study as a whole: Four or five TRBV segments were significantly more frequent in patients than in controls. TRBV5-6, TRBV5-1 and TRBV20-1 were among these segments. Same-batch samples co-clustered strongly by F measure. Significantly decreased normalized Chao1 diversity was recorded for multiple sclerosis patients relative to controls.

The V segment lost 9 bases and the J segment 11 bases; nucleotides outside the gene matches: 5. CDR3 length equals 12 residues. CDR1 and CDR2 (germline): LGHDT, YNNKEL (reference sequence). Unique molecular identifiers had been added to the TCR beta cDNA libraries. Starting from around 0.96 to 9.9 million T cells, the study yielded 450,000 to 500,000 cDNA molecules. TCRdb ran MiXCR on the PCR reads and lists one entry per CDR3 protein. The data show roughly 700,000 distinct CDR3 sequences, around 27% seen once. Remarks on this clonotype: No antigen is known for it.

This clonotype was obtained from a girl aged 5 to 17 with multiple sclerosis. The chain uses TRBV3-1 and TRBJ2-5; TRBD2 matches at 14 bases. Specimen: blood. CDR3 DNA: TGTGCCAGTGGACTAGCGGGAGGAGAGCAGTACTTC. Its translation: CASGLAGGEQYF.